Below, 15 T cell receptor beta chains from the same sample are listed, as sequenced in a study of blood T cell repertoires in COVID-19. Data came from immunoSEQ multiplex PCR; TCRdb stores just in-frame clones and leaves some out. This table has just under 250,000 clones, around 86% appearing once. The sequenced sample was peripheral blood. The receptors were sampled from a young woman who had recovered from COVID-19.

The rearrangement uses TRBV11-3 and TRBJ2-3; D unclear. Trimming cost V 1 base and J 2 bases, with 13 bases left between them. CDR1 is SGHNT and CDR2 is YENEEA in the germline V gene. CDR3 size: 16 residues. CDR3 protein: CASSLGPRRSTDTQYF. The CDR3 DNA follows: TGTGCCAGCAGCTTAGGCCCTAGGCGGTCCACAGATACGCAGTATTTT.

This chain uses TRBV6-5 with TRBJ2-7; D may be TRBD2 (5 bases). V gave up 0 bases and J gave up 0 bases, with 12 bases separating them. CDR3 length: 16 amino acids. Germline-derived CDR1 and CDR2 are MNHEY and SVGAGI. CDR3 coding DNA: TGTGCCAGCAGTTACTCTCGGGTGGGGAGCTCCTACGAGCAGTACTTC. It is translated as CASSYSRVGSSYEQYF.

The rearrangement links TRBV5-6 to TRBJ2-7; weak D call: TRBD1 (5 bases). The CDR3 has 14 amino acids. The ends were cut back, 3 bases at V and 0 bases at J, with 10 bases in the middle. Germline V CDR1 and CDR2: SGHDT, YYEEEE. This CDR3 is CASSSPGISYEQYF. CDR3 sequence (DNA): TGTGCCAGCAGCTCCCCAGGGATCTCCTACGAGCAGTACTTC.

V is TRBV15 and J is TRBJ1-2; possible D gene TRBD1, 5 bases. This CDR3 has 15 residues. The ends were cut back, 0 bases at V and 4 bases at J, with 12 bases in the middle. Germline CDR1 is LNHNV and CDR2 is YYDKDF (reference sequence). CDR3 nucleotide sequence: TGTGCCACCAGCAGAGATCCAGGGCGTTCCTATGGCTACACCTTC. It encodes CATSRDPGRSYGYTF.

The chain links TRBV20-1 to TRBJ1-1; D unresolved. This CDR3 spans 12 amino acids. Trimming took off 3 bases at V and 1 base at J, with 6 bases between the two ends. Germline-derived CDR1 and CDR2 are DFQATT and SNEGSKA (reference sequence). CDR3 nucleotides: TGCAGTGCTAGTCTCCCGAACACTGAAGCTTTCTTT. It is translated as CSASLPNTEAFF.

J is TRBJ1-5 and V is TRBV19; D might be TRBD1 (6 bases). V was trimmed by 4 bases and J by 0 bases, leaving 10 bases between them. In germline, CDR1 is LNHDA, CDR2 SQIVND (reference sequence). The CDR3 consists of 15 residues. CDR3 amino acids: CASSRAGDSNQPQHF. Here the CDR3 DNA reads TGTGCCAGTAGTAGGGCAGGGGATAGCAATCAGCCCCAGCATTTT.

The chain uses TRBV5-5 and TRBJ1-5, with D maybe TRBD1 (6 bases). The ends were cut back, 1 base at V and 7 bases at J, with 6 bases in the middle. There are 12 residues in the CDR3. Germline lookup yields CDR1 SGHKS and CDR2 YYEKEE (reference sequence). CDR3 nucleotide sequence: TGTGCCAGCAGCTTGACAGGGCAGCCCCAGCATTTT. Protein product: CASSLTGQPQHF. Full variable domain (remainder filled in from reference TRBV5-5 and TRBJ1-5): DAGVTQSPTHLIKTRGQQVTLRCSPISGHKSVSWYQQVLGQGPQFIFQYYEKEERGRGNFPDRFSARQFPNYSSELNVNALLLGDSALYLCASSLTGQPQHFGDGTRLSIL.

The chain links TRBV4-1 to TRBJ1-3, with 8 bases identical to TRBD1. Germline values: CDR1 MGHRA, CDR2 YSYEKL. The CDR3 length is 17 residues. J lost 2 bases, V lost 4 bases, and 10 bases had no gene match. The CDR3 bases are TGCGCCAGCAGCCTAGAGACGAGACAGGGGACTGGAAACACCATATATTTT. Encoded protein: CASSLETRQGTGNTIYF.

This clone was seen a single time. This chain joins TRBV9 and TRBJ1-3, with 7 bases that match TRBD1. The CDR3 runs 15 residues. In germline, CDR1 is SGDLS, CDR2 YYNGEE. J gave up 0 bases and V 4 bases, and 4 bases lay outside the gene matches. CDR3 bases: TGTGCCAGCAGCACACAGGGGATCTCTGGAAACACCATATATTTT. It translates to CASSTQGISGNTIYF. Combining the CDR3 with reference TRBV9 and TRBJ1-3 gives the whole variable domain DSGVTQTPKHLITATGQRVTLRCSPRSGDLSVYWYQQSLDQGLQFLIQYYNGEERAKGNILERFSAQQFPDLHSELNLSSLELGDSALYFCASSTQGISGNTIYFGEGSWLTVV.

The chain has TRBV5-1 and TRBJ2-7; TRBD1 matches 7 bases. The V segment lost 4 bases and the J segment 0 bases; nucleotides outside the gene matches: 7. The CDR3 covers 15 residues. Germline loops: CDR1 SGHRS, CDR2 YFSETQ. Here the CDR3 DNA reads TGCGCCAGCAGCCCAGGGACAGCACGCTCCTACGAGCAGTACTTC. It encodes CASSPGTARSYEQYF.

The chain links TRBV11-2 to TRBJ2-1; maybe TRBD2 (5 bases). Germline values: CDR1 SGHAT, CDR2 FQNNGV. V was shortened by 8 bases and J by 4 bases, with 9 bases between the two germline ends. The CDR3 is 12 amino acids. DNA of the CDR3: TGTGCCAGCGGAACGGGGTACAATGAGCAGTTCTTC. This sequence encodes CASGTGYNEQFF.

In its sample, this clone was seen a few times. The V gene is TRBV5-6, the J gene TRBJ1-6; 7 bases align to TRBD1. Germline-derived CDR1 and CDR2 are SGHDT and YYEEEE. The trim removed 3 bases at V and 7 bases at J, leaving 1 base unmatched. The CDR3 has 13 residues. For the CDR3, the DNA is TGTGCCAGCAGCTGGGGACAGAATTCACCCCTCCACTTT. This gives the protein CASSWGQNSPLHF.

The chain carries TRBV6-5 and TRBJ2-3; D possibly corresponds to TRBD2 (6 bases). Germline CDR1 is MNHEY and CDR2 is SVGAGI. Between the trimmed V and J ends, which lost 2 bases and 4 bases, there was a span of 13 bases. The CDR3 runs 15 residues. CDR3: CASSYIGLNSDTQYF. The CDR3 nucleotides are TGTGCCAGCAGTTACATCGGACTAAACTCAGATACGCAGTATTTT.

The chain recombines TRBV7-6 with TRBJ2-2; 13 nucleotides agree with TRBD2. Germline V CDR1 and CDR2: SGHVS, FNYEAQ. The CDR3 runs 15 residues. V was clipped by 5 bases and J by 5 bases; unmatched bases: 2. The CDR3 DNA reads TGTGCCAGCAGCATGACTAGCGGGGGGACCGGGGAGCTGTTTTTT. Amino acid sequence: CASSMTSGGTGELFF.

This clone showed up many times. The chain couples TRBV4-2 to TRBJ1-3; 9 positions match TRBD1. Losses at the gene ends were 0 bases for V and 3 bases for J; bases not matched to a gene: 0. The CDR3 runs 15 residues. Germline CDR1 and CDR2: LGHNA and YNFKEQ. The CDR3 DNA sequence: TGTGCCAGCAGCCAAGAGGGACAGGGTGGAAACACCATATATTTT. Translating it yields CASSQEGQGGNTIYF.